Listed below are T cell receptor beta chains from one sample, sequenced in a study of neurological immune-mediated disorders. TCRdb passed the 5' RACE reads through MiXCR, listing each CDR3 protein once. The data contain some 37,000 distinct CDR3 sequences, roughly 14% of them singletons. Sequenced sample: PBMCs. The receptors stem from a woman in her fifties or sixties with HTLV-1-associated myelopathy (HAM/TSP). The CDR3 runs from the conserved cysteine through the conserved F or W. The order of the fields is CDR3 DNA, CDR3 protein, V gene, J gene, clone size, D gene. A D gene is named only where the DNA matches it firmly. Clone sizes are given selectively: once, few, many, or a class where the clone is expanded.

TGTGCCAGCAGCCTAGAAGCTAGTCAAGAGACAGGGGCGTACAATGAGCAGTTCTTC	CASSLEASQETGAYNEQFF	TRBV3-1	TRBJ2-1	many	TRBD1
TGTGCCAGTAGACCCACAGGGTGCGATTCTCACAATGAGCAGTTCTTC	CASRPTGCDSHNEQFF	TRBV11-2	TRBJ2-1	-	-
TGTGCCAGCAGCCCACAGGGTCATAACACTGAAGCTTTCTTT	CASSPQGHNTEAFF	TRBV3-1	TRBJ1-1	medium-sized	-
TGTGCCATCAGTGAGTCGGCAGGGATGACCTACGAGCAGTACTTC	CAISESAGMTYEQYF	TRBV6-6	TRBJ2-7	-	-
TGCAGTGCTAGGGGGGCAGGGGGCACCTACGAGCAGTACTTC	CSARGAGGTYEQYF	TRBV20-1	TRBJ2-7	few	TRBD1
TGTGCCAGCAGTTATGGAAGGACAGGGGGCCCCGGGGAGCTGTTTTTT	CASSYGRTGGPGELFF	TRBV27	TRBJ2-2	many	TRBD1
TGTGCCATCTCCGGCGGCCAAGGGACCTACAATGAGCAGTTCTTC	CAISGGQGTYNEQFF	TRBV10-3	TRBJ2-1	-	-
TGTGCTAGCAGCTTAGGAGGGAACAGGCAAGAGACCCAGTACTTC	CASSLGGNRQETQYF	TRBV7-7	TRBJ2-5	many	-
TGTGCCATCAGTGAGAGGGGGCATAATTCACCCCTCCACTTT	CAISERGHNSPLHF	TRBV10-3	TRBJ1-6	many	TRBD1
TGTGCCAGCAGTCAGACCCCCCAGGAGGAGACCCAGTACTTC	CASSQTPQEETQYF	TRBV6-2/TRBV6-3	TRBJ2-5	many	-
TGTGCCAGCAGGGTAGAAGGGTCGACAGGCGAAGCTTTCTTT	CASRVEGSTGEAFF	TRBV12-3/TRBV12-4	TRBJ1-1	many	-
TGTGCCAGCAGCCAAGATGGCGCGGGGGGGGAGACCCAGTACTTC	CASSQDGAGGETQYF	TRBV3-1	TRBJ2-5	many	TRBD2
TGCAGCGTTGAGATAACAGGAGGTGCGAACACCGGGGAGCTGTTTTTT	CSVEITGGANTGELFF	TRBV29-1	TRBJ2-2	-	-
TGTGCCAGCAGCCCACCGGGACTAGCGGCCTCGGAGACCCAGTACTTC	CASSPPGLAASETQYF	TRBV7-8	TRBJ2-5	many	TRBD2
TGTGCCAGCAGTGAAGGGTTGGGACAGGGGAGCAATCAGCCCCAGCATTTT	CASSEGLGQGSNQPQHF	TRBV2	TRBJ1-5	-	TRBD1
TGTGCCAGCCATAGCCGACGGGGAGGGGGCATGAGTGAGCAGTTCTTC	CASHSRRGGGMSEQFF	TRBV25-1	TRBJ2-1	many	-
TGCAGTGCTAGAGGAAGGGACAGGGCGGGCAGCATGAACACTGAAGCTTTCTTT	CSARGRDRAGSMNTEAFF	TRBV20-1	TRBJ1-1	many	TRBD1
TGCAGTGCTAGAGAATGGGGGGAACTAGCAGATACGCAGTATTTT	CSAREWGELADTQYF	TRBV20-1	TRBJ2-3	many	-
TGTGCCAGCAGCGGGACAGGGGCGATCAATCAGCCCCAGCATTTT	CASSGTGAINQPQHF	TRBV9	TRBJ1-5	many	TRBD1
TGTGCCAGCAGCCCTTATACAGGGGGAACAGATACGCAGTATTTT	CASSPYTGGTDTQYF	TRBV7-9	TRBJ2-3	many	TRBD1
TGTGCCAGCAGCGAGCGACAGGGTTGGGCTGGAAACACCATATATTTT	CASSERQGWAGNTIYF	TRBV7-8	TRBJ1-3	many	TRBD1
TGTGCCAGTAATCCCTTCGGGGGGCCCACCGGGGAGCTGTTTTTT	CASNPFGGPTGELFF	TRBV7-9	TRBJ2-2	-	-
TGTGCCAGCAGCCTTCGGACGGCTGAGAACACTGAAGCTTTCTTT	CASSLRTAENTEAFF	TRBV7-3	TRBJ1-1	many	-
TGCGCCAGCAGCAAGACACCTCCTGGTACTGAAGCTTTCTTT	CASSKTPPGTEAFF	TRBV5-1	TRBJ1-1	many	-
TGCAGTGCTGCTAGGGACGGCAGAAGGAAACTGTTTTTT	CSAARDGRRKLFF	TRBV20-1	TRBJ1-4	many	-
TGTGCTAGTGGTTTGGACCGGGACCCCTACACCGGGGAGCTGTTTTTT	CASGLDRDPYTGELFF	TRBV12-5	TRBJ2-2	many	-
TGTGCCAGCAGCCCGGTGGATACGCAGTATTTT	CASSPVDTQYF	TRBV7-9	TRBJ2-3	many	-
TGTGCCAGCAGTGAGGGAATAGGGAGGGGCTACACCTTC	CASSEGIGRGYTF	TRBV2	TRBJ1-2	few	-
TGCAGTGGGGGGGCGGGGTCCGATACGCAGTATTTT	CSGGAGSDTQYF	TRBV20-1	TRBJ2-3	few	-
TGCGCCAGTTGGGGGGACGGCAGAACCGGGGAGCTGTTTTTT	CASWGDGRTGELFF	TRBV5-1	TRBJ2-2	many	-
TGCGCCAGCAGCCAAGAGGACCGGAGTGATGAGCAGTGCTTC	CASSQEDRSDEQCF	TRBV4-3	TRBJ2-1	-	-
TGTGCCAGCTCACCAGAACCCGCGGAGACTGAAGCTTTCTTT	CASSPEPAETEAFF	TRBV18	TRBJ1-1	many	-
TGTGCCAGCAGCTTAGGGAGCGGGCGGGGGGGCGGTGAGCAGTTCTTC	CASSLGSGRGGGEQFF	TRBV7-2	TRBJ2-1	many	TRBD2
TGCAGTGCTAGAGCCGGGAGTAACAGGGCCCACGAGCAGTACTTC	CSARAGSNRAHEQYF	TRBV20-1	TRBJ2-7	many	-
TGTGCCAGCTCACCCCCTGGGACAGGGAGTCCCTACGAGCAGTACTTC	CASSPPGTGSPYEQYF	TRBV18	TRBJ2-7	few	TRBD1
TGCGCCAGCATTAAGGGGGGGGCCTACAATGAGCAGTTCTTC	CASIKGGAYNEQFF	TRBV10-2	TRBJ2-1	many	-
TGCAGTGCGAACAGGGGAGACACTGAAGCTTTCTTT	CSANRGDTEAFF	TRBV20-1	TRBJ1-1	many	TRBD1
TGCGCCAGCAGCTTCGAGTTAACCGGTTCACCCCTCCACTTT	CASSFELTGSPLHF	TRBV5-1	TRBJ1-6	many	-
TGTGCCAGCGGCCTTATCAATTCACCCCTCCACTTT	CASGLINSPLHF	TRBV6-5	TRBJ1-6	many	-
TGTGCCAGCAGTTTAGACACATGGGAGACCCAGTACTTC	CASSLDTWETQYF	TRBV12-3/TRBV12-4	TRBJ2-5	many	-
TGTACCATCAGTGAATGGGCAGGCTTGAGCTCTGGAAACACCATATATTTT	CTISEWAGLSSGNTIYF	TRBV10-3	TRBJ1-3	-	-
TGCAGTGCTCCCCGCGGGGCGAATACTAGCACAGATACGCAGTATTTT	CSAPRGANTSTDTQYF	TRBV20-1	TRBJ2-3	many	-
TGTGCCAGCAGATCCCCGGAACCGGGGGAGCAGTACTTC	CASRSPEPGEQYF	TRBV6-6	TRBJ2-7	many	-
TGTGCCAGCAGGGCTGGGACAGGGAATCAGCCCCAGCATTTT	CASRAGTGNQPQHF	TRBV7-2	TRBJ1-5	many	TRBD1
TGCGCCAGCAGTTCCGGTAGTAGTGAAGCTTTCTTT	CASSSGSSEAFF	TRBV5-1	TRBJ1-1	many	-
TGTGCCAGCAGTTTAGGGGGTCTGACGAACACTGAAGCTTTCTTT	CASSLGGLTNTEAFF	TRBV12-3/TRBV12-4	TRBJ1-1	many	-
TGCAGTGCTGGAGGCTCCGGGACAGGGGGCTCTGGCTACACCTTC	CSAGGSGTGGSGYTF	TRBV20-1	TRBJ1-2	many	TRBD1
TGTGCCACCAGCAGAGATCGGGGAGTTAGCACAGATACGCAGTATTTT	CATSRDRGVSTDTQYF	TRBV15	TRBJ2-3	few	-
TGCAGTGCTAGGGTCAATCCCGGGAATACGCAGTATTTT	CSARVNPGNTQYF	TRBV20-1	TRBJ2-3	many	-
TGTGCCAGCAGTTACGGGAGAGCGGGGTACTCCTACAATGAGCAGTTCTTC	CASSYGRAGYSYNEQFF	TRBV6-5	TRBJ2-1	many	TRBD2
TGCGCCAGCAGCCGGGACTTTCGGAACACTGAAGCTTTCTTT	CASSRDFRNTEAFF	TRBV4-3	TRBJ1-1	many	-
TGTGCCAGCAGATCCGTTGCATTGGCTACAGATACGCAGTATTTT	CASRSVALATDTQYF	TRBV2	TRBJ2-3	many	-
TGTGCCAGCACCAGCACAGGGGCAGAAGAGACCCAGTACTTC	CASTSTGAEETQYF	TRBV6-2/TRBV6-3	TRBJ2-5	many	TRBD1
TGTGCCAGCAGCCAGGGACAGGGAGGGCCCACAGATACGCAGTATTTT	CASSQGQGGPTDTQYF	TRBV7-8	TRBJ2-3	many	TRBD1
TGTGCCATCAGGGGACAGGGGGCCCCCAATGAGCAGTTCTTC	CAIRGQGAPNEQFF	TRBV10-3	TRBJ2-1	many	TRBD1
TGTGCCAGCAGCTTATTGGGTGCGGGGGTCTCCTACAATGAGCAGTTCTTC	CASSLLGAGVSYNEQFF	TRBV7-3	TRBJ2-1	many	TRBD2
TGTGCCTACGGGGGGGCGAACTATGGCTACACCTTC	CAYGGANYGYTF	TRBV27	TRBJ1-2	-	-
TGTGCCAGCAGTTACTCGAACAGGGGGCAAACTGAAGCTTTCTTT	CASSYSNRGQTEAFF	TRBV6-5	TRBJ1-1	many	TRBD1
TGCGCCAGCCACGTTTCTGCGGGGGGAGTGGATACGCAGTATTTT	CASHVSAGGVDTQYF	TRBV4-3	TRBJ2-3	-	TRBD2